The T cell receptor (beta chain) described here comes from a study of blood T cell repertoires in COVID-19. CDR3 length: 18 residues. Germline CDR1 is MNHEY and CDR2 is SVGEGT. V lost 2 bases, J lost 2 bases, and 13 bases stayed unmatched. Libraries were prepared by immunoSEQ multiplex PCR; TCRdb keeps only in-frame clonotypes and omits some of them. The sample consists of more than 250,000 clones, around 85% of them appearing once. The source material was peripheral blood. The rearrangement links TRBV6-2 or TRBV6-3 to TRBJ2-7; 9 bases line up with TRBD1. This sequence originates from a woman in her thirties who had recovered from COVID-19. The CDR3 is CASSYVGQGKSDPYEQYF. CDR3 bases: TGTGCCAGCAGTTACGTGGGACAGGGTAAATCCGATCCCTACGAGCAGTACTTC.